One T cell receptor (beta chain) is described in this entry. Its antigen is as yet unknown. The sample belongs to a study of T cells expressing NK-cell markers. Study context: Seven of eight sequenced donors tested HCMV-seropositive; one tested seronegative. Points from the study as a whole: More than five donors had dominant NKG2C+ clonotypes that comprised roughly 1.0-7.0% of their CD8+ T cells.

As the method of synthesis, 5'RACE template switching with UMIs yielded TCR beta cDNA. TCRdb re-called the 5' RACE reads; every CDR3 protein appears as one record, without DNA. This sample's table reports approximately 460,000 distinct CDR3 sequences. The CDR3 contains 18 residues. Germline CDR1 is SGHAT and CDR2 is FQDESV (reference sequence). The TCR comes from a woman aged 18 to 75 in good health. Source material: blood T cells: a sorted CD56 or NKG2C T cell subset, CD4+ or CD8+ T cells, or bulk PBMC T cells (not recorded which). The chain couples TRBV11-1 to TRBJ2-3; TCRdb names TRBD2, which stays unverified in the absence of DNA. CDR3: CASSLSPRLAGGSDTQYF. The variable domain in full, completed from reference TRBV11-1 and TRBJ2-3, reads EAEVAQSPRYKITEKSQAVAFWCDPISGHATLYWYRQILGQGPELLVQFQDESVVDDSQLPKDRFSAERLKGVDSTLKIQPAELGDSAMYLCASSLSPRLAGGSDTQYFGPGTRLTVL.